Below, one T cell receptor (beta chain) is given with its context. The antigen remains undetermined. The ends were cut back, 1 base at V and 6 bases at J, with 9 bases in the middle. Germline CDR1 is KGHDR and CDR2 is SFDVKD. This CDR3 contains 14 residues. The entry originates in a study of T cells after yellow fever vaccination. Study-level points and caveats: Subsequent booster samples again held most clones from primary vaccination (under 98% CD4, nearly 90% CD8). It was a small share of clonotypes that appeared in both CD4 and CD8 compartments.

Researchers made TCR cDNA using 5'RACE template switching, and this step added a universal primer site and UMIs. TCRdb processed the 5' RACE reads anew with MiXCR; each CDR3 protein has one entry. There are 300,000 to 400,000 distinct CDR3 sequences in the sample; roughly 8.7% occur only once, and more than 15% lies in the top ten. The starting material was PBMCs, obtained on the day of the first yellow fever vaccination. The chain combines TRBV24-1 with TRBJ1-5; D uncertain. This clonotype originated in a man aged 18 to 29 who received the YFV17D yellow fever vaccine. The CDR3, as DNA: TGTGCCACCAGTGATTTTACGCCGCGTCAGCCCCAGCATTTT. It yields the protein CATSDFTPRQPQHF.